The clone carrying this TCR beta chain was counted a few times. Antigen unknown. Looked up from germline, CDR1 is SGHAT and CDR2 is FQNNGV. V dropped 3 bases and J dropped 5 bases, with 16 bases sitting between them. The length of the CDR3 is 15 residues. TCRdb re-called the 5' RACE reads through MiXCR, storing one row per CDR3 protein. Seen here are more than 80,000 distinct CDR3 sequences, around 15% observed once, and the top ten hold 25% to 30%. This record comes from a study of T-cell memory formation after mild COVID-19. Whole-study context: Most TCR clusters belonged to a single donor. Study-wide findings and caveats: Pre-infection memory already had some responding clones, implying cross-reactive memory joined.

The sample was PBMCs or a T cell subset sorted from them (not recorded which). This chain joins TRBV11-2 and TRBJ2-5, with D uncertain. The origin of this receptor is an adult woman who had mild COVID-19 (a few samples of this study predate the infection). Cell type and time point are not known. The CDR3 loop reads CASSFTLGIGETQYF. Written as DNA, the CDR3 is TGTGCCAGCAGCTTTACCTTAGGGATAGGGGAGACCCAGTACTTC.